This T cell receptor (beta chain) was observed in a study of CD8+CD57+ T cells in acquired aplastic anemia. Genomic DNA provided the template from which TCR beta VDJ and CDR3 profiles were obtained. From the reads, TCRdb called clonotypes with MiXCR, one entry per CDR3 protein. The sample contains approximately 200,000 distinct CDR3 sequences, roughly 50% of which appear only once. Patients who underwent sequencing had shown CD8+CD57+ cell expansion by flow cytometry. This clonotype was picked up a small number of times. Germline V lookup: CDR1 SGHVS, CDR2 FQNEAQ. This CDR3 region has 16 residues. V was trimmed by 5 bases and J by 2 bases, leaving 19 bases between them.

This receptor was obtained from a human donor with aplastic anemia. This chain joins TRBV7-8 and TRBJ2-7; weak D call: TRBD2 (6 bases). The sequencing sample was made of sorted CD4+, CD8+, or CD8+CD57+ T cells (not recorded which) from PBMCs. The CDR3: CASSPRGFGGTYEQYF. For the CDR3, the DNA is TGTGCCAGCAGCCCGAGAGGGTTTGGGGGGACCTACGAGCAGTACTTC.